This T cell receptor beta chain was observed in a study of T cells after yellow fever vaccination. Study-wide results and limits: Post-booster reappearance was seen for most primary-vaccination clones (roughly 97% CD4, roughly 91% CD8). Only a minor proportion of clonotypes was detected across both CD4 and CD8 compartments. Abundant clonotypes (contaminants from the bulk population) could be present in FACS-sorted repertoires.

As for this clonotype: What it recognizes is unknown.

The CDR3 runs to 14 residues. Unmatched junction bases numbered 9, after V lost 6 bases and J lost 8 bases. CDR1 is SGHRS and CDR2 is YFSETQ in the germline V gene. 5'RACE template switching generated TCR cDNA, adding a universal primer site and UMIs. TCRdb reprocessed the 5' RACE reads via MiXCR and lists one record per CDR3 protein. Of about 340,000 distinct CDR3 sequences in the sample, 8.5% to 9% were seen once. The receptor was derived from a man aged 18 to 29 who received the YFV17D yellow fever vaccine. The chain employs TRBV5-1 and TRBJ2-1; 9 bases fit TRBD1. The material was PBMCs, obtained on the day of the first yellow fever vaccination. The CDR3 spells CASTRGGQGDEQFF. Written as DNA, the CDR3 is TGCGCCAGCACCCGAGGGGGACAGGGTGATGAGCAGTTCTTC.